The clone carrying this T cell receptor beta chain was recorded only once. V lost 4 bases to trimming and J lost 1 base; unmatched junction nucleotides: 8. The CDR3 has 18 residues. Germline CDR1 and CDR2: SGHAT and FQNNGV. The entry originates in a study of T cells after somatic rescue of genetic block. The assay was immunoSEQ multiplex PCR, and TCRdb's table has in-frame clones only and misses some. The repertoire holds 45,000 to 70,000 clones, with about 96% as singletons. V is TRBV11-2 and J is TRBJ2-1; 12 bases match TRBD2. Material for sequencing was peripheral blood mononuclear cells (PBMCs). The source of this sequence is a child younger than two. CDR3 sequence: CASSYIPGLAGSYNEQFF. The CDR3 DNA reads TGTGCCAGCAGCTACATCCCGGGACTAGCGGGTTCCTACAATGAGCAGTTCTTC.